This passage covers 8 T cell receptor beta chains from one sample sequenced in a study of vaccination and CD4 T cells after COVID-19. Cultured CD4+ T cells had their DNA profiled by the Oncomine TCR Beta short-read assay. TCRdb itself ran the PCR reads through MiXCR, one entry per CDR3 protein. The repertoire holds around 20,000 distinct CDR3 sequences, with 40% to 55% as singletons. The treatment: roughly 11-day PBMC culture with coronavirus spike peptide pools or control peptides (ViraFEST assay). Their antigens are not known. The sample consisted of CD4+ T cells from blood, cultured in vitro, taken after SARS-CoV-2 vaccination. Source of these receptors: a human donor who had recovered from COVID-19.

This chain links TRBV18 with TRBJ2-1; D perhaps matches TRBD2 (5 bases). Per the germline V gene, CDR1 is KGHSH and CDR2 is LQKENI. The CDR3 runs to 13 residues. The V end was cut by 4 bases, the J end by 9 bases, with 13 bases between. This chain's CDR3 is CASSRLTNGEQFF. CDR3 nucleotide sequence: TGTGCCAGCTCACGACTGACTAACGGTGAGCAGTTCTTC.

The chain recombines TRBV20-1 with TRBJ1-2, with D possibly TRBD1 on 6 matching bases. Germline lookup yields CDR1 DFQATT and CDR2 SNEGSKA (reference sequence). V was clipped by 0 bases and J by 5 bases, with 10 bases between them. CDR3 size: 13 residues. DNA of the CDR3: TGCAGTGCTAGAGATCAGACAGGTTATGGCTACACCTTC. Its protein product is CSARDQTGYGYTF.

A few counts support this clonotype. The chain joins TRBV15 to TRBJ2-7; weak D call: TRBD1 (5 bases). Trimming removed 1 base at V and 5 bases at J, with 12 bases between. The CDR3 consists of 14 residues. Looked up from germline, CDR1 is LNHNV and CDR2 is YYDKDF (reference sequence). The CDR3 is CATSRGGYQHEQYF. CDR3 nucleotide sequence: TGTGCCACCAGCAGAGGGGGCTACCAACACGAGCAGTACTTC.

This clonotype was observed a single time. The chain employs TRBV19 and TRBJ2-2; no definite D call. The germline V gene has CDR1 LNHDA and CDR2 SQIVND (reference sequence). This CDR3 is built from 14 residues. With 3 bases removed from V and 7 bases from J, the gap between germline ends came to 12 bases. The CDR3 DNA reads as TGTGCCAGTAGTATTGGGCACTCGGGCGGGGAGCTGTTTTTT. Protein: CASSIGHSGGELFF.

This clonotype was counted between two and nine times. The chain links TRBV20-1 to TRBJ2-7, with 7 bases matching TRBD2. Germline lookup yields CDR1 DFQATT and CDR2 SNEGSKA (reference sequence). The CDR3 runs 15 residues. The junction had 18 bases not matched to a gene; V was cut back by 6 bases and J by 7 bases. CDR3 protein: CSASTQGGSLGEQYF. DNA of the CDR3: TGCAGTGCCTCTACCCAGGGCGGGAGTCTGGGGGAGCAGTACTTC.

This clonotype was counted only a few times. The chain combines TRBV6-5 with TRBJ1-5; D unclear. V was clipped by 4 bases and J by 6 bases, with 10 bases between them. CDR3 length equals 13 residues. Germline CDR1 is MNHEY and CDR2 is SVGAGI. CDR3 in DNA: TGTGCCAGCAGTTTATCCGGAGGTCAGCCCCAGCATTTT. Its protein product is CASSLSGGQPQHF.

This clonotype was observed once. The V and J genes are TRBV4-1 and TRBJ1-6; D is perhaps TRBD1 (5 bases). Looked up from germline, CDR1 is MGHRA and CDR2 is YSYEKL. V lost 4 bases and J 5 bases, leaving 12 bases between the germline ends. This CDR3 spans 15 amino acids. In DNA, the CDR3 is TGCGCCAGCAGCCGAGGGGCAGAGAATAATTCACCCCTCCACTTT. Translation: CASSRGAENNSPLHF.

J is TRBJ2-7 and V is TRBV6-1; no reliable D call. The CDR3 totals 12 residues. Germline V lookup: CDR1 MNHNS, CDR2 SASEGT. Deletions cut 6 bases from V and 6 bases from J, with 12 bases between. The CDR3 coding sequence is TGTGCCAGCAGAGACACAGATGGCGAGCAGTACTTC. It translates to CASRDTDGEQYF.